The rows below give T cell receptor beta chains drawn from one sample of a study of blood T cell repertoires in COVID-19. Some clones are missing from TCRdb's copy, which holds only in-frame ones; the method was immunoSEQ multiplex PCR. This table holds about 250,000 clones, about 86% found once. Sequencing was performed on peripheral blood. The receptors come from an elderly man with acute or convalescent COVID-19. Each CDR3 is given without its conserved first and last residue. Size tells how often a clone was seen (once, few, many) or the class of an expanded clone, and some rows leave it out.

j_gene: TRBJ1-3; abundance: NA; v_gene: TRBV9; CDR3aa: ASSIRDAGNTIY
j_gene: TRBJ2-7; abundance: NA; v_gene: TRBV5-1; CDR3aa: ASSLTSGGLYEQY
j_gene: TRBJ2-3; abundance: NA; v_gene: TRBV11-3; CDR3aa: ASSSYSSGSLGDTQY
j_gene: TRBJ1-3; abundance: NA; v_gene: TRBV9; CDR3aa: ASSADSSGNTIY
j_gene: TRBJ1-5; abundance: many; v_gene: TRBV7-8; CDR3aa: ASSLGQFNQPQH
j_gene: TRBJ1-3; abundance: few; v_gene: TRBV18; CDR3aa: ASSPPADTIY
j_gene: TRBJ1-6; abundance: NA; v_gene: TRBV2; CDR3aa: ASRNRVSYSPLH
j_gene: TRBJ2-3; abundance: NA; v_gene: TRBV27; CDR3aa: ASSFSSGGITDTQY
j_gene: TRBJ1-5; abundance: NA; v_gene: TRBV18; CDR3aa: ASSQGMEDQPQH
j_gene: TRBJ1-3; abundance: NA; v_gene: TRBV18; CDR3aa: ASSPFPGQAGNTIY
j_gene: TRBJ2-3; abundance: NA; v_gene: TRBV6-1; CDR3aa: ASSERLGGDTQY
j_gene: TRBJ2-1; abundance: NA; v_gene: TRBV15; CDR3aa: ATSRALSPKF
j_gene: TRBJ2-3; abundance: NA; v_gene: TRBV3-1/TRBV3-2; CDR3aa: ASSPAGGFDTQY
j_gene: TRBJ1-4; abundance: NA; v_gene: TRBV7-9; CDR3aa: ASSVQESTNEKLF
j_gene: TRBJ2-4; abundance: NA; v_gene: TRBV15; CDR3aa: ATSRDKHTGGSIQY
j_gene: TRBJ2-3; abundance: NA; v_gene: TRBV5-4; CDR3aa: ASSTRTGEVDTQY
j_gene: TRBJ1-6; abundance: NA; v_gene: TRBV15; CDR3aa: ATSSGQGNSPLH
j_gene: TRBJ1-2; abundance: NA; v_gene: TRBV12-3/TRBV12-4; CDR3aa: AITGKANYGYT
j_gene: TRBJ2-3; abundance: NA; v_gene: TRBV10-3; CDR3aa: AISESGQRGDTQY
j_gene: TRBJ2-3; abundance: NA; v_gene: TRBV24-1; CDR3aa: ATSAPGTDTQY